The rows below give T cell receptor beta chains drawn from one sample of a study of T-cell memory formation after mild COVID-19. TCRdb recomputed calls from the 5' RACE reads with MiXCR, one row per CDR3 protein. The repertoire holds hundreds of thousands of distinct CDR3 sequences, 15% to 20% seen once, with 10% to 15% in the top ten. What was sequenced was PBMCs or a T cell subset sorted from them (not recorded which). These receptors all come from an adult woman who had mild COVID-19 (a few samples of this study predate the infection). Cell type and time point are not known. Each CDR3 is given with its conserved first and last residue. The order of the fields is J gene, V gene, clone size, D gene, CDR3 DNA, CDR3 protein. The D gene is left open where the match is weak. Size values are once, few and many counts, or a class for expanded clones, and some rows have none.

J: TRBJ1-5; V: TRBV15; size: once; D: .; DNA: TGTGCCACCAGCAGAGGGTTTGCAGGTCATAGCAATCAGCCCCAGCATTTT; CDR3: CATSRGFAGHSNQPQHF
J: TRBJ1-1; V: TRBV18; size: .; D: .; DNA: TGTGCCAGCTCATCACCCAGTTCGGGGACGCGCAACACTGAAGCTTTCTTT; CDR3: CASSSPSSGTRNTEAFF
J: TRBJ2-7; V: TRBV7-3; size: .; D: .; DNA: TGTGCCAGCAGCCCGGGTAGCGCCGCCTACGAGCAGTACTTC; CDR3: CASSPGSAAYEQYF
J: TRBJ2-7; V: TRBV5-1; size: .; D: TRBD1; DNA: TGCGCCAGCAGCTTGGGACAACAAACGGACAGGACGAGCTCCTACGAGCAGTACTTC; CDR3: CASSLGQQTDRTSSYEQYF
J: TRBJ2-3; V: TRBV6-2/TRBV6-3; size: few; D: .; DNA: TGTGCCAGCAGTTACTGGCTTTCCGGCACAGATACGCAGTATTTT; CDR3: CASSYWLSGTDTQYF
J: TRBJ2-7; V: TRBV11-3; size: many; D: TRBD2; DNA: TGTGCCAGCAGCGCAAGGGGACTAGCGGGAGGAAGCTACGAGCAGTACTTC; CDR3: CASSARGLAGGSYEQYF
J: TRBJ2-3; V: TRBV19; size: few; D: .; DNA: TGTGCCAGCCACCCCAGAGCTACCGGCACAGATACGCAGTATTTT; CDR3: CASHPRATGTDTQYF
J: TRBJ1-1; V: TRBV13; size: few; D: .; DNA: TGTGCCAGCATGAGGACGAGGAACACTGAAGCTTTCTTT; CDR3: CASMRTRNTEAFF
J: TRBJ1-1; V: TRBV30; size: .; D: TRBD1; DNA: TGTGCCTGGGAGGGGACAGCAATTAACACTGAAGCTTTCTTT; CDR3: CAWEGTAINTEAFF
J: TRBJ2-2; V: TRBV7-9; size: .; D: TRBD2; DNA: TGTGCCTGCGACACCGGGACTACCGCGAACACCGGGGAGCTGTTTTTT; CDR3: CACDTGTTANTGELFF
J: TRBJ2-7; V: TRBV4-1; size: few; D: TRBD2; DNA: TGCGCCAGCAGCCACGAGACTAGCGGGTACGAGCAGTACTTC; CDR3: CASSHETSGYEQYF
J: TRBJ2-3; V: TRBV2; size: .; D: TRBD2; DNA: TGTGCCAGCAGAGGACGGGAGGGTAATACAGATACGCAGTATTTT; CDR3: CASRGREGNTDTQYF
J: TRBJ1-2; V: TRBV6-5; size: .; D: TRBD1; DNA: TGTGCCAGCAGTTTCATCAACAGGGGACCATCCTATGGCTACACCTTC; CDR3: CASSFINRGPSYGYTF
J: TRBJ1-4; V: TRBV12-3/TRBV12-4; size: .; D: .; DNA: TGTGCCAGCAGTCGGCCTCTCCTCCAGACTAATGAAAAACTGTTTTTT; CDR3: CASSRPLLQTNEKLFF
J: TRBJ2-2; V: TRBV6-5; size: few; D: .; DNA: TGTGCCAGCAGTTACTCGGGGTATCGGGGGAACACCGGGGAGCTGTTTTTT; CDR3: CASSYSGYRGNTGELFF
J: TRBJ2-1; V: TRBV6-5; size: few; D: TRBD2; DNA: TGTGCCAGCAGTTACTCTCGGACTAGCGGGAGGGTGGATGAGCAGTTCTTC; CDR3: CASSYSRTSGRVDEQFF
J: TRBJ2-7; V: TRBV20-1; size: few; D: .; DNA: TGCAGTGCTAGAGTAGGGCCTTCCTACGAGCAGTACTTC; CDR3: CSARVGPSYEQYF
J: TRBJ1-2; V: TRBV4-2; size: many; D: .; DNA: TGTGCCAGCAGACCGAGGACAGTCGACTATGGCTACACCTTC; CDR3: CASRPRTVDYGYTF
J: TRBJ1-1; V: TRBV12-3/TRBV12-4; size: .; D: TRBD1; DNA: TGTGCCAGCAGACCGGGGACAGCCAAGAGGGAAGCTTTCTTT; CDR3: CASRPGTAKREAFF
J: TRBJ2-3; V: TRBV15; size: few; D: .; DNA: TGTGCCACCAGCGTCGGACTGGTTAGCACAGATACGCAGTATTTT; CDR3: CATSVGLVSTDTQYF
J: TRBJ1-4; V: TRBV12-3/TRBV12-4; size: few; D: .; DNA: TGTGCCAGCAGTTTAGCTAGAGGGAAACTGTTTTTT; CDR3: CASSLARGKLFF
J: TRBJ1-1; V: TRBV19; size: .; D: .; DNA: TGTGCCAGTAGTATTGACGGCACGGTCACTGAAGCTTTCTTT; CDR3: CASSIDGTVTEAFF
J: TRBJ1-5; V: TRBV12-3/TRBV12-4; size: .; D: .; DNA: TGTGCCAGCAGTTTTTGGGACACTAATCAGCCCCAGCATTTT; CDR3: CASSFWDTNQPQHF
J: TRBJ2-5; V: TRBV18; size: few; D: .; DNA: TGTGCCAGCTCACCACCTGCCCAGAGGGCTTGGGAGACCCAGTACTTC; CDR3: CASSPPAQRAWETQYF
J: TRBJ1-1; V: TRBV5-6; size: .; D: .; DNA: TGTGCCAGCAGCTTGGCGGGGGGCGCTTTGAACACTGAAGCTTTCTTT; CDR3: CASSLAGGALNTEAFF
J: TRBJ1-1; V: TRBV30; size: few; D: .; DNA: TGTGCCTGGAACGCTGTCGTGGAGGGAGCTTTCTTT; CDR3: CAWNAVVEGAFF
J: TRBJ2-7; V: TRBV3-1; size: few; D: .; DNA: TGTGCCAGCAGTCGGATCCGGGCCCTCGAGCAGTACTTC; CDR3: CASSRIRALEQYF
J: TRBJ2-2; V: TRBV10-2; size: few; D: .; DNA: TGCGCCTCAGACCCCCGGGGGACAGAGAACACCGGGGAGCTGTTTTTT; CDR3: CASDPRGTENTGELFF
J: TRBJ2-7; V: TRBV5-1; size: many; D: .; DNA: TGTGCCAGCAGCTTATCAGGCCCCTACGAGCAGTACTTC; CDR3: CASSLSGPYEQYF
J: TRBJ1-5; V: TRBV15; size: many; D: .; DNA: TGTGCCACCAGCCCCGACCGGGGTGGGAATCAGCCCCAGCATTTT; CDR3: CATSPDRGGNQPQHF
J: TRBJ2-7; V: TRBV27; size: many; D: TRBD1; DNA: TGTGCCAGCAGTTGGACAGGGGGGAGCGAGCAGTACTTC; CDR3: CASSWTGGSEQYF
J: TRBJ2-2; V: TRBV7-8; size: .; D: .; DNA: TGTGCCAGCACCCTATCGGCCGGGGAGCTGTTTTTT; CDR3: CASTLSAGELFF
J: TRBJ2-3; V: TRBV10-3; size: few; D: .; DNA: TGTGCCATCAGTGGGCGGGACTCCCGAATCAGCACAGATACGCAGTATTTT; CDR3: CAISGRDSRISTDTQYF
J: TRBJ2-2; V: TRBV20-1; size: few; D: TRBD1; DNA: TGCAGTGCGAAACAGGGGGTTAACACCGGGGAGCTGTTTTTT; CDR3: CSAKQGVNTGELFF
J: TRBJ1-1; V: TRBV5-1; size: few; D: .; DNA: TGCGCCAGCAGCTTGGCCTCGAGGGCCCAGGGGACTGAAGCTTTCTTT; CDR3: CASSLASRAQGTEAFF
J: TRBJ2-1; V: TRBV7-3; size: many; D: TRBD2; DNA: TGTGCCAGCAGCTCCGGACTAGCTGCCTACAATGAGCAGTTCTTC; CDR3: CASSSGLAAYNEQFF
J: TRBJ2-1; V: TRBV29-1; size: few; D: .; DNA: TGCAGCGTTGAAGACCTTTCAAATTACAATGAGCAGTTCTTC; CDR3: CSVEDLSNYNEQFF
J: TRBJ1-2; V: TRBV12-3/TRBV12-4; size: many; D: TRBD1; DNA: TGTGCCAGCAGTTTGGCCGGGGGACAGGGGGCCTTGGGTTATGGCTACACCTTC; CDR3: CASSLAGGQGALGYGYTF
J: TRBJ1-5; V: TRBV30; size: few; D: TRBD1; DNA: TGTGCCTGGAGTGTTACGGACAGGGTTGGTCAGCCCCAGCATTTT; CDR3: CAWSVTDRVGQPQHF
J: TRBJ2-1; V: TRBV15; size: few; D: TRBD2; DNA: TGTGCCACCAGCAGCCCCGGACTAGCGGGAGTAAAGGCCTACAATGAGCAGTTCTTC; CDR3: CATSSPGLAGVKAYNEQFF
J: TRBJ2-3; V: TRBV7-3; size: .; D: TRBD2; DNA: TGTGCCAGCAGCTTAACCCAAGTCGGGGGGACTAGCGCCGATACGCAGTATTTT; CDR3: CASSLTQVGGTSADTQYF
J: TRBJ1-1; V: TRBV12-3/TRBV12-4; size: .; D: .; DNA: TGTGCCAGCAGCCGCCCCTACACTGAAGCTTTCTTT; CDR3: CASSRPYTEAFF
J: TRBJ2-1; V: TRBV6-5; size: .; D: .; DNA: TGTGCCAGCAGTGTGCAGGGGGGCTCCTACAATGAGCAGTTCTTC; CDR3: CASSVQGGSYNEQFF
J: TRBJ1-1; V: TRBV15; size: .; D: .; DNA: TGTGCCACCAGCAGCTTAAGGGCTAGGGACACTGAAGCTTTCTTT; CDR3: CATSSLRARDTEAFF
J: TRBJ2-7; V: TRBV4-3; size: .; D: .; DNA: TGCGCCAGCAGCCAAGGGGGAACAGCGAGCTACGAGCAGTACTTC; CDR3: CASSQGGTASYEQYF
J: TRBJ2-1; V: TRBV5-8; size: .; D: .; DNA: TGTGCCAGCAGCTTGTTCGGGTGGCAGGGACCCTACAATGAGCAGTTCTTC; CDR3: CASSLFGWQGPYNEQFF
J: TRBJ2-7; V: TRBV7-2; size: few; D: TRBD2; DNA: TGTGCCAGCAGCTACCTAGCGGGAGTACACGAGCAGTACTTC; CDR3: CASSYLAGVHEQYF
J: TRBJ2-7; V: TRBV7-9; size: few; D: .; DNA: TGTGCCAGCAGCTCTCGGGACTCAAGTATCGGCGAGCAGTACTTC; CDR3: CASSSRDSSIGEQYF
J: TRBJ1-4; V: TRBV12-3/TRBV12-4; size: .; D: .; DNA: TGTGCCAGCAGTCCGTGGGGGAGTGGTGAAAAACTGTTTTTT; CDR3: CASSPWGSGEKLFF
J: TRBJ2-1; V: TRBV24-1; size: .; D: .; DNA: TGTGCCACCAGTGATTCGCGGAGCAATGAGCAGTTCTTC; CDR3: CATSDSRSNEQFF
J: TRBJ2-3; V: TRBV10-3; size: .; D: .; DNA: TGTGCCATCAGTTATAGCCGGGGCACAGATACGCAGTATTTT; CDR3: CAISYSRGTDTQYF
J: TRBJ1-2; V: TRBV20-1; size: few; D: TRBD1; DNA: TGCAGTGCGGCACAGGGGGCGGGAGGCTACACCTTC; CDR3: CSAAQGAGGYTF